Below, 17 T cell receptor beta chains from the same sample are listed, as sequenced in a study of ipilimumab plus nivolumab after autologous stem cell transplantation. Some clones are missing from TCRdb's copy, which holds only in-frame ones; the method was immunoSEQ multiplex PCR. The sample lists around 15,000 clones, 70% to 90% occurring once. This material consisted of PBMCs, taken in a trial of ipilimumab plus nivolumab as post-transplant consolidation. The receptor source for this set is a male donor with diffuse large B-cell lymphoma.

This clone was picked up one time. This chain joins TRBV9 and TRBJ2-7; D is possibly TRBD2 (6 bases). The CDR3 has 14 residues. Germline V CDR1 and CDR2: SGDLS, YYNGEE. V was cut by 3 bases and J by 4 bases, with 14 bases left in between. The CDR3 is CASSAGRRDYEQYF. CDR3 DNA sequence: TGTGCCAGCAGCGCGGGACGGCGGGATTACGAGCAGTACTTC.

The rearrangement uses TRBV5-1 and TRBJ1-1; possible D gene TRBD1, 5 bases. Trimming took off 0 bases at V and 4 bases at J, with 13 bases between the two ends. The CDR3 is made up of 15 amino acids. Germline values: CDR1 SGHRS, CDR2 YFSETQ. The CDR3 reads CASSLGREGSTEAFF. The DNA of the CDR3 is TGCGCCAGCAGCTTGGGCCGGGAGGGGAGCACTGAAGCTTTCTTT.

The chain uses TRBV14 and TRBJ2-5; perhaps TRBD2 as D (5 bases). Gene TRBJ2-7 matches the end of the DNA better, so the J call may be wrong. CDR3 length equals 12 residues. The germline gives CDR1 SGHDN, CDR2 FVKESK. The CDR3 nucleotides are TGTGCCAGCAGCCAAGTCGGGGACGAGCAGTACTTC. Translated: CASSQVGDEQYF.

The V call is TRBV5-4, the J call TRBJ2-7; tentatively, D is TRBD1 (5 bases). The CDR3 is 14 amino acids. Germline V CDR1 and CDR2: SGHNT, YYREEE (reference sequence). The germline V and J ends were trimmed by 1 base and 6 bases, with 14 bases remaining between them. The CDR3 spells CASSLKQGISEQYF. CDR3 nucleotide sequence: TGTGCCAGCAGCTTGAAGCAGGGAATTAGCGAGCAGTACTTC.

V is TRBV7-9 and J is TRBJ1-1; D unresolved. The V gene lost 1 base and the J gene lost 14 bases, with 11 bases spanning the gap. From germline, CDR1 is SEHNR and CDR2 FQNEAQ (reference sequence). The CDR3 has 11 residues. CDR3 in amino acids: CASSLEGLCFF. As DNA, the CDR3 is TGTGCCAGCAGCTTAGAGGGCCTATGCTTCTTT.

The chain combines TRBV23-1 with TRBJ1-2, with D unresolved. TRBV23-1 is marked as an open reading frame, function uncertain. With 3 bases removed from V and 4 bases from J, the gap between germline ends came to 6 bases. This CDR3 has 12 amino acids. The CDR3 is CASSQLIYGYTF. CDR3 bases: TGCGCCAGCAGTCAGCTTATCTATGGCTACACCTTC.

The chain uses TRBV10-3 and TRBJ1-1; TRBD1 matches at 8 bases. The length of the CDR3 is 14 residues. Germline lookup yields CDR1 ENHRY and CDR2 SYGVKD. V lost 10 bases to trimming and J lost 1 base; unmatched junction nucleotides: 8. Here the CDR3 DNA reads TGTGCCACGAGTAGGACAGGGTCGAACACTGAAGCTTTCTTT. Protein product: CATSRTGSNTEAFF.

CDR3 DNA: TGCGCCAGCAGCCACACCCCGTCGACAGGGGATAATTCACCCCTCCACTTT. Protein product: CASSHTPSTGDNSPLHF. The J gene is TRBJ1-6, the V gene TRBV4-3, with 8 bases identical to TRBD1. With 3 bases clipped from V and 5 bases from J, the junction kept 9 bases outside the gene matches. The CDR3 loop spans 17 amino acids. Germline assignment: CDR1 LGHNA and CDR2 YSLEER.

V gene TRBV7-2 combines with J gene TRBJ1-1; no definite D call. With 1 base removed from V and 4 bases from J, the gap between germline ends came to 7 bases. The CDR3 sequence is 13 residues long. CDR1 SGHTA and CDR2 FQGNSA come from the germline V gene. The CDR3 sequence: CASSLDSGTEAFF. For the CDR3, the DNA is TGTGCCAGCAGCTTAGATTCCGGCACTGAAGCTTTCTTT.

The chain links TRBV5-1 to TRBJ1-1; D possibly corresponds to TRBD1 (5 bases). Germline-derived CDR1 and CDR2 are SGHRS and YFSETQ. V lost 2 bases and J lost 1, with 9 bases in between. This CDR3 is 14 amino acids long. The CDR3 sequence: CASSFQGWNTEAFF. CDR3 DNA sequence: TGCGCCAGCAGCTTCCAGGGTTGGAACACTGAAGCTTTCTTT.

This clone occurred a few times. The chain joins TRBV5-1 to TRBJ2-7; maybe TRBD1 (6 bases). The CDR3 contains 15 residues. The V end was cut by 0 bases, the J end by 2 bases, with 12 bases between. Germline V gene data show CDR1 as SGHRS and CDR2 as YFSETQ. This chain's CDR3 is CASSLGSGQPYEQYF. CDR3 nucleotide sequence: TGCGCCAGCAGCTTGGGATCGGGACAACCCTACGAGCAGTACTTC.

This chain connects TRBV5-6 to TRBJ2-7, with D possibly matching TRBD2 (5 bases). This CDR3 region has 13 residues. V gave up 1 base and J gave up 6 bases, with 11 bases separating them. Germline assignment: CDR1 SGHDT and CDR2 YYEEEE. Here the CDR3 reads CASSLFGVTEQYF. The CDR3 nucleotides read TGTGCCAGCAGCTTGTTCGGGGTAACCGAGCAGTACTTC. Filled out from reference TRBV5-6 and TRBJ2-7, the complete variable domain reads DAGVTQSPTHLIKTRGQQVTLRCSPKSGHDTVSWYQQALGQGPQFIFQYYEEEERQRGNFPDRFSGHQFPNYSSELNVNALLLGDSALYLCASSLFGVTEQYFGPGTRLTVT.

This chain links TRBV5-1 with TRBJ1-1; TRBD1 aligns across 10 bases. Germline assignment: CDR1 SGHRS and CDR2 YFSETQ. This CDR3 is built from 14 residues. The V gene end was trimmed by 4 bases and the J gene end by 6 bases; junction bases not matched to a gene: 6. The CDR3: CASSRDRGRSEAFF. In DNA form, the CDR3 reads TGCGCCAGCAGCAGAGACAGGGGGCGGTCTGAAGCTTTCTTT.

This clone has only one observation. The V call is TRBV7-9, the J call TRBJ1-2; 7 nucleotides line up with TRBD1. CDR1 and CDR2 from the germline V gene are SEHNR and FQNEAQ (reference sequence). This CDR3 comprises 13 residues. Trimming removed 0 bases from V and 5 bases from J; junction bases left unmatched: 0. CDR3 sequence (DNA): TGTGCCAGCAGCTTAGCGGGACAGTATGGCTACACCTTC. Amino acid sequence: CASSLAGQYGYTF. The whole variable domain, filled in from reference TRBV7-9 and TRBJ1-2, reads DTGVSQNPRHKITKRGQNVTFRCDPISEHNRLYWYRQTLGQGPEFLTYFQNEAQLEKSRLLSDRFSAERPKGSFSTLEIQRTEQGDSAMYLCASSLAGQYGYTFGSGTRLTVV.

This clone has a single count. This chain links TRBV7-2 with TRBJ1-2; 9 bases align to TRBD1. V lost 6 bases, J lost 7 bases, and 6 bases stayed unmatched. There are 13 residues in the CDR3. Germline V gives CDR1 SGHTA, CDR2 FQGNSA. The CDR3 is CASRLQGAGGYTF. In nucleotides, the CDR3 is TGTGCCAGCAGACTACAGGGGGCTGGTGGCTACACCTTC.

The CDR3, as DNA: TGTGCCAGCAGCGTATACACCGGGGAGCTGTTTTTT. Translating it yields CASSVYTGELFF. The V and J genes are TRBV9 and TRBJ2-2; no firm D call. The CDR3 is 12 amino acids. V was clipped by 1 base and J by 3 bases, with 1 base between them. Looked up from germline, CDR1 is SGDLS and CDR2 is YYNGEE. The entire variable domain, with the rest obtained from reference TRBV9 and TRBJ2-2, is as follows: DSGVTQTPKHLITATGQRVTLRCSPRSGDLSVYWYQQSLDQGLQFLIQYYNGEERAKGNILERFSAQQFPDLHSELNLSSLELGDSALYFCASSVYTGELFFGEGSRLTVL.

J is TRBJ2-7 and V is TRBV21-1; the table's D call of TRBD1 was not tested on the DNA. TRBV21-1 is classified as a pseudogene. This CDR3 is 15 amino acids long. The CDR3 region is CASGQLRTASYEQYF. DNA for the CDR3: TGTGCCAGCGGCCAGCTAAGGACAGCATCCTACGAGCAGTACTTC.